The sequence of this T cell receptor (beta chain) was determined in a study of OX40 agonist ivuxolimab in advanced cancers. Germline CDR1 is SGHTA and CDR2 is FQGNSA. This CDR3 is 15 amino acids long. V shed 5 bases and J 4 bases; nucleotides not matched to a gene: 7. Libraries were prepared by immunoSEQ multiplex PCR; TCRdb keeps only in-frame clonotypes and omits some of them. The repertoire holds fewer than 90,000 clones, with around nine tenths as singletons. The TCR was taken from an adult with an advanced solid tumor such as melanoma, head and neck, liver or kidney cancer. This specimen consisted of CD4+ or CD8+ T cells sorted from blood, obtained in a trial of the OX40 agonist ivuxolimab. The chain is built from TRBV7-2 and TRBJ2-3; 9 bases line up with TRBD1. CDR3: CASSPGQGDADTQYF. CDR3 coding DNA: TGTGCCAGCAGCCCGGGACAGGGTGATGCAGATACGCAGTATTTT.